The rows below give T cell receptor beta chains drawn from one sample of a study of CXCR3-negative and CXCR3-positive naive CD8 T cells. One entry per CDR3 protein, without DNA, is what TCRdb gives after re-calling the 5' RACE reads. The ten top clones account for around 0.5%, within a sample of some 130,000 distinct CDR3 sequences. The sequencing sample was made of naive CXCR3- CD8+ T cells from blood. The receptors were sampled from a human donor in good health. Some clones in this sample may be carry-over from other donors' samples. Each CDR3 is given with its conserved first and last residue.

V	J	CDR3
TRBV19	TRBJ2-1	CASSPSGGNYNEQFF
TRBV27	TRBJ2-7	CASSLSWGGSYEQYF
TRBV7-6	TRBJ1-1	CASSRQAINTEAFF
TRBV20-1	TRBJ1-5	CSARTASNQPQHF
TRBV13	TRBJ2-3	CASSSPREGLTDTQYF
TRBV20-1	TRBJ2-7	CSARPGSSYEQYF
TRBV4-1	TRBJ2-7	CASSQDTGEQYF
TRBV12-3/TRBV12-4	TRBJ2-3	CASSLDPGTATDTQYF
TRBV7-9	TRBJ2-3	CASSSPGQGSLLDTQYF
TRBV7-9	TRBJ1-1	CASIRDSLNTEAFF